These 32 T cell receptor beta chains were sequenced from one sample in a study of CD8 T cells in Susac syndrome (dated by TCRdb to between 2017 and 2020). Library method: the immunoSEQ multiplex PCR assay. RNA was extracted using the RNeasy kit, and about 0.45 to 1 microgram was reverse transcribed with random hexamers. TCRdb ran its own pipeline on the public reads, namely fastp trimming at Q25 and MiXCR clone calling, and kept in-frame beta chains. A single entry per CDR3 protein holds the most common genes and DNA from its merged rows. Within this sample are tens of thousands of distinct CDR3 sequences, with around 94% of them counted one time only. The ten largest clones represent about 0.28% of the sample. Sequencing was done on a sample of CD4+ T cells from PBMCs. The source of these receptors is a human donor with Susac syndrome.

The gene calls are TRBV7-9 and TRBJ1-1, with D perhaps matching TRBD1 (5 bases). Germline V gene sequence: CDR1 SEHNR, CDR2 FQNEAQ (reference sequence). The CDR3 length is 15 residues. V lost 3 bases to trimming and J lost 4 bases, with 15 bases between them. The CDR3 nucleotides are TGTGCCAGCAGCTTGCCCCAGGGTGTAAGCACTGAAGCTTTCTTT. It specifies CASSLPQGVSTEAFF.

The chain has TRBV20-1 and TRBJ2-2, with 8 positions matching TRBD1. The CDR3 extends over 17 amino acids. V trimming: 1 base; J trimming: 0 bases; junction bases outside the gene matches: 7. Per germline, CDR1 DFQATT and CDR2 SNEGSKA (reference sequence). CDR3 loop: CSARAPPTGANTGELFF. The CDR3, as DNA: TGCAGTGCTAGAGCCCCCCCGACAGGGGCGAACACCGGGGAGCTGTTTTTT.

The chain carries TRBV12-5 and TRBJ2-1, with 7 bases matching TRBD2. After removal of 6 bases from V and 8 bases from J, the junction contained 1 base not matched to a gene. The CDR3 extends over 11 amino acids. Germline assignment: CDR1 LGHNT and CDR2 FRNRAP. Here the CDR3 DNA reads TGTGCTAGTGGCCGGGAGGATGAGCAGTTCTTC. Translating it yields CASGREDEQFF.

The J gene is TRBJ1-2, the V gene TRBV14, with D uncertain. V lost 4 bases and J lost 2, with 11 bases in between. The CDR3 extends over 14 amino acids. Germline V gene lookup returns CDR1 SGHDN and CDR2 FVKESK. The CDR3 bases are TGTGCCAGCAGCCCTATCCTTACGAACTATGGCTACACCTTC. This sequence encodes CASSPILTNYGYTF.

This clonotype was seen a handful of times. CDR3 in DNA: TGTGCCAGCAGCTCGGAAGTGAGAGAGACCCAGTACTTC. Translating it yields CASSSEVRETQYF. The gene calls are TRBV5-6 and TRBJ2-5, with no clear D. Trimming took 3 bases from V and 4 from J, leaving 10 bases between them. CDR1 is SGHDT, CDR2 YYEEEE, per germline. The CDR3 spans 13 residues.

This chain joins TRBV27 and TRBJ2-1; 14 bases match TRBD2. Germline V CDR1 and CDR2: MNHEY, SMNVEV (reference sequence). Germline trimming cut 5 bases from V and 4 bases from J; bases unmatched to any gene: 1. This CDR3 is built from 15 residues. CDR3 nucleotide sequence: TGTGCCAGCAGTCGACTAGCGGGGGGGTACAATGAGCAGTTCTTC. Translating it yields CASSRLAGGYNEQFF.

The J gene is TRBJ2-1, the V gene TRBV6-1; maybe TRBD1 (6 bases). The CDR3 extends over 14 amino acids. CDR1 MNHNS and CDR2 SASEGT come from the germline V gene. The V end lost 8 bases, the J end lost 4 bases, and 15 bases lay between the germline ends. The DNA of the CDR3 is TGTGCCAGCGGGGCCTCTGGACAGTACAATGAGCAGTTCTTC. Protein: CASGASGQYNEQFF.

V is TRBV9 and J is TRBJ2-6; D is uncertain. CDR1 and CDR2 from the germline V gene are SGDLS and YYNGEE. V dropped 6 bases and J dropped 2 bases, with 6 bases sitting between them. CDR3 size: 13 residues. The CDR3 is CASTRAGANVLTF. CDR3 coding DNA: TGTGCCAGCACTCGGGCTGGGGCCAACGTCCTGACTTTC.

The chain carries TRBV2 and TRBJ2-6; no clear D. Germline V gene data show CDR1 as SNHLY and CDR2 as FYNNEI. The V and J ends lost 8 bases and 2 bases respectively, with 10 bases between them. The CDR3 runs 14 residues. CDR3 loop: CASLSYPGANVLTF. The CDR3 DNA is TGTGCCAGCCTTTCCTACCCTGGGGCCAACGTCCTGACTTTC.

This chain joins TRBV24-1 and TRBJ2-3; perhaps TRBD1 as D (6 bases). The ends were cut back, 5 bases at V and 2 bases at J, with 10 bases in the middle. This CDR3 contains 14 residues. Germline CDR1 is KGHDR and CDR2 is SFDVKD. The CDR3 sequence is CATSGTAFTDTQYF. CDR3 DNA sequence: TGTGCCACCAGTGGGACAGCTTTCACAGATACGCAGTATTTT.

The V and J genes are TRBV5-6 and TRBJ2-3; D is unclear. V was cut by 4 bases and J by 8 bases, with 17 bases left in between. The CDR3 has 14 residues. CDR1 is SGHDT and CDR2 is YYEEEE in the germline V gene. The DNA for the CDR3 is TGTGCCAGCAGCCCCGTGGGATCTGCGGCTACGCAGTATTTT. Its protein is CASSPVGSAATQYF.

The V and J genes are TRBV29-1 and TRBJ2-2, with D possibly TRBD1 on 5 matching bases. Deletions cut 4 bases from V and 1 base from J, with 7 bases between. Germline V CDR1 and CDR2: SQVTM, ANQGSEA. This CDR3 contains 13 residues. CDR3 nucleotides: TGCAGCGTTGCAAGGGGGAACACCGGGGAGCTGTTTTTT. This translates into CSVARGNTGELFF.

This chain connects TRBV28 to TRBJ2-4; TRBD1 or TRBD2 may be the D gene (5 bases each). Germline V gene lookup returns CDR1 MDHEN and CDR2 SYDVKM. V shed 2 bases and J shed 15 bases, with 23 bases lying between them. The CDR3 contains 15 residues. The chain's CDR3 is CASSLMGPIQAGAYF. The CDR3 DNA sequence: TGTGCCAGCAGTTTAATGGGCCCCATACAGGCGGGCGCGTACTTC.

The V gene is TRBV4-1, the J gene TRBJ1-2, with a tentative D call TRBD1 (6 bases). Germline loops: CDR1 MGHRA, CDR2 YSYEKL. This CDR3 has 13 amino acids. Trimming stripped 4 bases from V and 7 bases from J, with 13 bases between. The CDR3 sequence is CASSLGGGPGYTF. In DNA form, the CDR3 reads TGCGCCAGCAGCCTCGGAGGGGGGCCTGGCTACACCTTC.

The V and J genes are TRBV7-9 and TRBJ1-1; 7 bases line up with TRBD1. This CDR3 region has 15 residues. V lost 2 bases to trimming and J lost 2 bases; unmatched junction nucleotides: 5. Per germline, CDR1 SEHNR and CDR2 FQNEAQ (reference sequence). The CDR3: CASSLRTGINTEAFF. CDR3 nucleotides: TGTGCCAGCAGCTTACGGACAGGAATAAACACTGAAGCTTTCTTT.

The chain recombines TRBV14 with TRBJ1-3; D ambiguous. This CDR3 spans 13 amino acids. Deletions cut 5 bases from V and 4 bases from J, with 9 bases between. Germline-derived CDR1 and CDR2 are SGHDN and FVKESK. The CDR3 is CASSKKVGNTIYF. The DNA of the CDR3 is TGTGCCAGCAGCAAAAAAGTCGGAAACACCATATATTTT.

The rearrangement joins TRBV5-4 to TRBJ1-2, with 7 bases identical to TRBD1. Germline trimming cut 0 bases from V and 6 bases from J; bases unmatched to any gene: 5. There are 14 residues in the CDR3. CDR1 and CDR2 (germline): SGHNT, YYREEE (reference sequence). The CDR3 reads CASSLGQGANGYTF. CDR3 coding DNA: TGTGCCAGCAGCTTGGGACAGGGAGCAAATGGCTACACCTTC.

The chain has TRBV4-1 and TRBJ2-3; no reliable D call. CDR1 MGHRA and CDR2 YSYEKL come from the germline V gene. The CDR3 is 16 residues long. The V gene lost 0 bases and the J gene lost 0 bases, with 10 bases spanning the gap. The CDR3 DNA sequence: TGCGCCAGCAGCCAAGATGGCTTCACTAGCACAGATACGCAGTATTTT. The encoded protein is CASSQDGFTSTDTQYF.

The gene calls are TRBV20-1 and TRBJ2-3, with 10 bases lining up with TRBD2. CDR3 length: 14 residues. Germline V gives CDR1 DFQATT, CDR2 SNEGSKA (reference sequence). The V segment lost 5 bases and the J segment 4 bases; nucleotides outside the gene matches: 6. The chain's CDR3 is CSASSGGAADTQYF. The DNA for the CDR3 is TGCAGTGCTTCTAGCGGGGGTGCGGCAGATACGCAGTATTTT.

This clonotype has a single count. The gene calls are TRBV2 and TRBJ1-5, with D possibly being TRBD1 (5 bases). The CDR3 spans 14 residues. Germline values: CDR1 SNHLY, CDR2 FYNNEI. The V end was cut by 3 bases, the J end by 7 bases, with 13 bases between. The CDR3 reads CASSEGLLAQPQHF. The CDR3 DNA reads TGTGCCAGCAGTGAGGGGCTCTTGGCCCAGCCCCAGCATTTT.

In nucleotides, the CDR3 is TGTGCCAGCAGCCAAGAGCGGCTTGCGGCGACCAACCCCCGCAATGAGCAGTTCTTC. Translated, it gives CASSQERLAATNPRNEQFF. This chain links TRBV3-1 with TRBJ2-1; the D is unclear. Trimming took 0 bases from V and 6 from J, leaving 24 bases between them. The CDR3 loop spans 19 amino acids. Germline CDR1 reads LGHDT; CDR2 reads YNNKEL (reference sequence).

The chain couples TRBV30 to TRBJ2-1; tentative D call: TRBD1 (6 bases). Germline lookup yields CDR1 GTSNPN and CDR2 SVGIG (reference sequence). With 5 bases removed from V and 6 bases from J, the gap between germline ends came to 8 bases. The CDR3 consists of 11 residues. CDR3: CAWQGGNEQFF. CDR3 coding DNA: TGTGCCTGGCAAGGGGGCAATGAGCAGTTCTTC.

The chain joins TRBV12-5 to TRBJ2-3; TRBD1 might be the D (6 bases). CDR1 LGHNT and CDR2 FRNRAP come from the germline V gene. The CDR3 is 13 amino acids. The CDR3 spells CAHPQDRPDTQYF. The CDR3 DNA reads TGTGCCCATCCACAGGACAGACCAGATACGCAGTATTTT. The variable domain in full, with the rest retrieved from reference TRBV12-5 and TRBJ2-3, is DARVTQTPRHKVTEMGQEVTMRCQPILGHNTVFWYRQTMMQGLELLAYFRNRAPLDDSGMPKDRFSAEMPDATLATLKIQPSEPRDSAVYFCAHPQDRPDTQYFGPGTRLTVL.

The chain uses TRBV30 and TRBJ1-5; the D gene is possibly TRBD1 (5 bases). Trimming removed 2 bases at V and 4 bases at J, with 12 bases between. Germline values: CDR1 GTSNPN, CDR2 SVGIG (reference sequence). There are 14 residues in the CDR3. The CDR3 protein is CAWSMQGGNQPQHF. The CDR3 nucleotides read TGTGCCTGGAGTATGCAGGGTGGGAATCAGCCCCAGCATTTT.

This clonotype was seen just once. V is TRBV25-1 and J is TRBJ2-7, with D perhaps matching TRBD2 (5 bases). CDR1 and CDR2 (germline): MGHDK, SYGVNS. V shed 6 bases and J shed 3 bases, with 6 bases lying between them. The CDR3 is 11 residues long. For the CDR3, the DNA is TGTGCCAGCAGGGAGGTCTACGAGCAGTACTTC. This translates into CASREVYEQYF.

This clonotype has only one observation. The gene calls are TRBV30 and TRBJ2-2; D call uncertain. CDR1 and CDR2 (germline): GTSNPN, SVGIG (reference sequence). The CDR3 runs 13 residues. Trimming cost V 0 bases and J 5 bases, with 7 bases left between them. CDR3 protein: CAWSVGRTGELFF. DNA for the CDR3: TGTGCCTGGAGTGTGGGTCGAACCGGGGAGCTGTTTTTT.

V usage is TRBV18 and J usage is TRBJ2-5; a possible D gene is TRBD1 (5 bases). Germline V gene data show CDR1 as KGHSH and CDR2 as LQKENI. CDR3 length equals 14 residues. V shed 2 bases and J shed 9 bases, with 16 bases lying between them. The CDR3 loop reads CASSPGADRMSQYF. The DNA of the CDR3 is TGTGCCAGCTCACCAGGGGCCGACCGAATGTCCCAGTACTTC.

The V and J genes are TRBV5-1 and TRBJ2-1; 10 bases line up with TRBD2. CDR1 and CDR2 (germline): SGHRS, YFSETQ. This CDR3 comprises 15 residues. Trimming took 0 bases from V and 7 from J; bases not matched to a gene: 4. Written as DNA, the CDR3 is TGCGCCAGCAGCTTGGTACTAGCGGGGCGAAATGAGCAGTTCTTC. This translates into CASSLVLAGRNEQFF.

The gene calls are TRBV5-1 and TRBJ2-1; 9 bases line up with TRBD1. V lost 4 bases to trimming and J lost 4 bases; unmatched junction nucleotides: 6. The CDR3 has 15 amino acids. Germline V gene lookup returns CDR1 SGHRS and CDR2 YFSETQ. The CDR3 here is CASSTDRGIYNEQFF. The CDR3 DNA sequence: TGCGCCAGCAGCACGGACAGGGGAATTTACAATGAGCAGTTCTTC.

This clonotype was picked up one time. The V call is TRBV29-1, the J call TRBJ1-4, with D unclear. Deletions cut 0 bases from V and 4 bases from J, with 9 bases between. Germline-derived CDR1 and CDR2 are SQVTM and ANQGSEA. This CDR3 contains 14 residues. CDR3 sequence: CSVEEDGINEKLFF. The CDR3 DNA sequence: TGCAGCGTTGAAGAGGACGGGATTAATGAAAAACTGTTTTTT.

The chain carries TRBV14 and TRBJ1-6, with D unclear. Trimming took off 1 base at V and 6 bases at J, with 7 bases between the two ends. The CDR3 has 14 residues. The V gene's germline CDR1 is SGHDN and CDR2 FVKESK. This CDR3 is CASSQVKFNSPLHF. For the CDR3, the DNA is TGTGCCAGCAGCCAAGTTAAGTTTAATTCACCCCTCCACTTT.

The V and J genes are TRBV20-1 and TRBJ1-5, with TRBD1 matching over 7 bases. The trim removed 5 bases at V and 11 bases at J, leaving 12 bases unmatched. CDR1 is DFQATT and CDR2 is SNEGSKA in the germline V gene (reference sequence). This CDR3 has 13 residues. The DNA of the CDR3 is TGCAGTGCTTGGACCTGGGACAGCCTCACCCAGCATTTT. It encodes CSAWTWDSLTQHF.